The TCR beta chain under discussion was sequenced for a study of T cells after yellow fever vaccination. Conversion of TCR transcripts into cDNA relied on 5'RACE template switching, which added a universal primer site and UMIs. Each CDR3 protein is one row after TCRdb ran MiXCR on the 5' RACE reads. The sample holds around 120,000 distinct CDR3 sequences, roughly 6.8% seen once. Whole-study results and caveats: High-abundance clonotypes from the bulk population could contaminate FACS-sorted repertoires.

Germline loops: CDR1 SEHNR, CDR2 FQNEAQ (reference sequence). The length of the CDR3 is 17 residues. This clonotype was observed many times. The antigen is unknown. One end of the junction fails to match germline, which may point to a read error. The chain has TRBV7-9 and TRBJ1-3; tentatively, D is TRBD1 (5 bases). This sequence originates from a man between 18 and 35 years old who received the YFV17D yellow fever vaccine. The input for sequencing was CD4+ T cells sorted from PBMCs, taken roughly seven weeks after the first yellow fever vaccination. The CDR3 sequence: CARSLDGRQLSGNTIYF. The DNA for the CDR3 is TGTGCCCGCAGCTTAGACGGGCGACAGCTCTCTGGAAACACCATATATTTT.